One and the same sample provided the 13 T cell receptor beta chains below, sequenced in a study of shared clonotypes between healthy human individuals. Here immunoSEQ multiplex PCR was the method, and the copy in TCRdb shows in-frame clones only, minus some. The sample lists roughly 2.2 million clones, approximately 90% seen once, with 0.37% in the top ten. The sequencing input was naive CD4+ T cells from PBMCs. Subset of the sample: CD45RA+ positively selected. The receptors were gathered from a man between 18 and 29 years old in good health. Some clones in this sample may be carry-over from other donors' samples.

The chain carries TRBV6-4 and TRBJ1-3, with D possibly TRBD1 on 6 matching bases. Between the trimmed V and J ends, which lost 7 bases and 0 bases, there was a span of 16 bases. The CDR3 is 16 amino acids. Germline assignment: CDR1 MRHNA and CDR2 SNTAGT. The CDR3: CASNYTGQNSGNTIYF. In DNA form, the CDR3 reads TGTGCCAGCAATTATACGGGACAAAACTCTGGAAACACCATATATTTT.

The chain combines TRBV28 with TRBJ2-1, with 14 bases matching TRBD2. V lost 6 bases, J lost 3 bases, and 13 bases stayed unmatched. CDR1 and CDR2 (germline): MDHEN, SYDVKM. CDR3 length: 19 amino acids. Here the CDR3 reads CASSPNYGTSGGLYNEQFF. For the CDR3, the DNA is TGTGCCAGCAGCCCCAATTACGGGACTAGCGGGGGCCTCTACAATGAGCAGTTCTTC. The complete variable domain, with remaining parts taken from reference TRBV28 and TRBJ2-1, reads DVKVTQSSRYLVKRTGEKVFLECVQDMDHENMFWYRQDPGLGLRLIYFSYDVKMKEKGDIPEGYSVSREKKERFSLILESASTNQTSMYLCASSPNYGTSGGLYNEQFFGPGTRLTVL.

The V call is TRBV2, the J call TRBJ2-7, with TRBD1 identical over 10 bases. The CDR3 length is 14 residues. The ends lost 7 bases at V and 6 bases at J; junction bases unmatched: 9. The germline V gene encodes CDR1 SNHLY and CDR2 FYNNEI. The CDR3 nucleotides are TGTGCCAGCAAAACATCGGGACAGGGGCGCGAGCAGTACTTC. It yields the protein CASKTSGQGREQYF.

This chain links TRBV2 with TRBJ2-3, with D perhaps being TRBD1 or TRBD2 (6 bases each). From germline, CDR1 is SNHLY and CDR2 FYNNEI. The V end was cut by 6 bases, the J end by 9 bases, with 22 bases between. CDR3 length: 15 residues. The CDR3 here is CASRTGLENQGTQYF. The CDR3 region has the DNA TGTGCCAGCAGAACGGGACTCGAAAACCAGGGGACGCAGTATTTT.

This chain uses TRBV30 with TRBJ1-4; 9 nucleotides match TRBD1. The germline gives CDR1 GTSNPN, CDR2 SVGIG (reference sequence). This CDR3 comprises 19 residues. The ends lost 3 bases at V and 6 bases at J; junction bases unmatched: 20. This CDR3 reads CAWSVKGGNRGPSYEKLFF. For the CDR3, the DNA is TGTGCCTGGAGCGTAAAGGGCGGGAACAGGGGGCCTTCATATGAAAAACTGTTTTTT.

The chain employs TRBV14 and TRBJ1-1; weak D call: TRBD1 (5 bases). Between the trimmed V and J ends, which lost 3 bases and 4 bases, there was a span of 15 bases. The length of the CDR3 is 15 residues. Per germline, CDR1 SGHDN and CDR2 FVKESK. The CDR3 sequence is CASSHGGSGGTEAFF. CDR3 nucleotides: TGTGCCAGCAGCCATGGGGGAAGCGGCGGCACTGAAGCTTTCTTT.

The V call is TRBV7-2, the J call TRBJ2-7, with TRBD2 identical over 9 bases. Germline V gene lookup returns CDR1 SGHTA and CDR2 FQGNSA. This CDR3 is built from 15 residues. The V gene end was trimmed by 5 bases and the J gene end by 5 bases; junction bases not matched to a gene: 10. CDR3 in amino acids: CASSRSGSLSHEQYF. DNA of the CDR3: TGTGCCAGCAGCCGTAGCGGGAGTTTATCCCACGAGCAGTACTTC.

The count of this clone is one. Distinct nucleotide sequences in the sample also encode this CDR3. The chain has TRBV5-1 and TRBJ1-2; 7 bases match TRBD1. Germline CDR1 is SGHRS and CDR2 is YFSETQ. The ends lost 0 bases at V and 6 bases at J; junction bases unmatched: 2. CDR3 length equals 13 residues. CDR3 sequence: CASSLGGGDGYTF. Written as DNA, the CDR3 is TGCGCCAGCAGCTTGGGAGGGGGCGATGGCTACACCTTC. The complete variable domain, with remaining parts taken from reference TRBV5-1 and TRBJ1-2, reads KAGVTQTPRYLIKTRGQQVTLSCSPISGHRSVSWYQQTPGQGLQFLFEYFSETQRNKGNFPGRFSGRQFSNSRSEMNVSTLELGDSALYLCASSLGGGDGYTFGSGTRLTVV.

The J gene is TRBJ1-1, the V gene TRBV5-1; possibly TRBD1 for D (6 bases). The CDR3 sequence is 17 residues long. Germline loops: CDR1 SGHRS, CDR2 YFSETQ. The V gene lost 4 bases and the J gene lost 2 bases, with 21 bases spanning the gap. This CDR3 reads CASSDGTPRGTNTEAFF. Here the CDR3 DNA reads TGCGCCAGCAGCGACGGGACACCAAGGGGTACTAACACTGAAGCTTTCTTT. The full variable domain, completed using reference TRBV5-1 and TRBJ1-1, is KAGVTQTPRYLIKTRGQQVTLSCSPISGHRSVSWYQQTPGQGLQFLFEYFSETQRNKGNFPGRFSGRQFSNSRSEMNVSTLELGDSALYLCASSDGTPRGTNTEAFFGQGTRLTVV.

A remark on this clone: This sample includes further DNA sequences coding for the same CDR3. The V gene is TRBV5-1, the J gene TRBJ1-1; unclear D gene. Per germline, CDR1 SGHRS and CDR2 YFSETQ. V lost 3 bases and J 1 base, leaving 7 bases between the germline ends. This CDR3 comprises 13 residues. In DNA, the CDR3 is TGCGCCAGCAGCTCTGTCCCGAACACTGAAGCTTTCTTT. It yields the protein CASSSVPNTEAFF.

A few counts support this clone. The same CDR3 also results from other DNA sequences found in this sample. The chain uses TRBV29-1 and TRBJ1-2, with D maybe TRBD1 (6 bases). CDR3 length equals 13 residues. CDR1 and CDR2 (germline): SQVTM, ANQGSEA. V was trimmed by 7 bases and J by 3 bases, leaving 15 bases between them. The CDR3 DNA is TGCAGCGCCGGAGACAGGATAGACTATGGCTACACCTTC. This gives the protein CSAGDRIDYGYTF.

The rearrangement joins TRBV11-2 to TRBJ1-4; tentatively, D is TRBD1 (5 bases). The CDR3 consists of 19 residues. The ends were cut back, 3 bases at V and 8 bases at J, with 28 bases in the middle. Germline CDR1 reads SGHAT; CDR2 reads FQNNGV. The DNA of the CDR3 is TGTGCCAGCAGCTTTATCCGCGCCGGAATCGACAGCTTAGGAGAAAAACTGTTTTTT. Its translation: CASSFIRAGIDSLGEKLFF.

This rearrangement joins TRBV7-8 to TRBJ2-1, with 8 bases aligning to TRBD2. CDR1 and CDR2 from the germline V gene are SGHVS and FQNEAQ. The CDR3 extends over 16 amino acids. J gave up 7 bases and V 2 bases, and 10 bases lay outside the gene matches. The CDR3 DNA is TGTGCCAGCAGCTTACGGCGGAGCGGGAGAGTAAATGAGCAGTTCTTC. Protein: CASSLRRSGRVNEQFF.